Listed here is a single TCR beta chain. The source of the sample is a study of blood T cell repertoires in COVID-19. Across the whole study: PBMCs, B-cell-depleted T cells, or T cells provided the cDNA or gDNA that made up the material.

Source study methods: Using reference gene primer amplification, nucleated cell counts were estimated. TCRdb's copy holds only in-frame clones and misses some; the assay was immunoSEQ multiplex PCR. V, J and clone size derive from that table, while D and trimming were established from the DNA sequence. The sample lists some 300,000 clones; approximately 90% were seen once. This clonotype was obtained from a man between 18 and 29 years old with active or convalescent COVID-19. Source material: peripheral blood.

The CDR3 DNA sequence: TGTGCCAGCAGCTTGGTTCGGGGGTCCACTGAAGCTTTCTTT. Translation: CASSLVRGSTEAFF. The chain employs TRBV5-6 and TRBJ1-1, with D maybe TRBD1 (5 bases). CDR3 size: 14 residues. V was pared by 0 bases and J by 4 bases, with 10 bases between. Germline lookup yields CDR1 SGHDT and CDR2 YYEEEE.